The rows below give T cell receptor beta chains drawn from one sample of a study of T cell changes during pregnancy in multiple sclerosis. This table comes from immunoSEQ multiplex PCR, and its TCRdb copy is limited to in-frame clones, with some not included. The data contain approximately 63,000 clones, 93% of them singletons. Here the sequenced sample was CD8+ T cells from peripheral blood mononuclear cells, taken in the third trimester of pregnancy. These receptors were obtained from a female donor with multiple sclerosis, enrolled in a pregnancy study. The CDR3 runs from the conserved cysteine through the conserved F or W. A D gene is named only where the DNA matches it firmly. The size field is filled for only some rows; it gives once, few, many or a size class.

>.|TRBV5-1|TRBJ1-1|.
CASSLGWGGDTEAFF
TGCGCCAGCAGCTTGGGATGGGGGGGGGACACTGAAGCTTTCTTT
>TRBD1|TRBV7-2|TRBJ2-7|.
CASSPPGQGYEQYF
TGTGCCAGCAGCCCGCCGGGACAGGGCTACGAGCAGTACTTC
>.|TRBV4-2|TRBJ2-7|.
CASSQDLGSYEQYF
TGTGCCAGCAGCCAAGATCTAGGATCCTACGAGCAGTACTTC
>.|TRBV27|TRBJ1-1|.
CASSLSQGGTEAFF
TGTGCCAGCAGTTTGTCACAGGGAGGGACTGAAGCTTTCTTT
>.|TRBV6-1|TRBJ1-1|.
CASSVGRGVFTEAFF
TGTGCCAGCAGTGTAGGTAGGGGCGTGTTCACTGAAGCTTTCTTT
>.|TRBV4-1|TRBJ2-3|.
CASSPYFRSTDTQYF
TGCGCCAGCAGCCCCTATTTCCGGAGCACAGATACGCAGTATTTT
>.|TRBV7-9|TRBJ1-1|.
CASSLVRVLNTEAFF
TGTGCCAGCAGCTTAGTTAGAGTGTTGAACACTGAAGCTTTCTTT
>TRBD1|TRBV6-6|TRBJ1-5|.
CASSSQTGPANQPQHF
TGTGCCAGCAGTTCGCAGACAGGGCCGGCCAATCAGCCCCAGCATTTT
>.|TRBV11-2|TRBJ1-5|.
CASSFDSISHQPQHF
TGTGCCAGCAGTTTTGACAGTATCTCTCATCAGCCCCAGCATTTT
>.|TRBV11-3|TRBJ2-1|.
CASSPPDSKNEQFF
TGTGCCAGCAGCCCTCCGGACAGTAAAAATGAGCAGTTCTTC
>.|TRBV4-3|TRBJ2-7|once
CASSQDPTQRSYEQYF
TGCGCCAGCAGCCAAGATCCCACACAACGCTCCTACGAGCAGTACTTC
>TRBD1|TRBV7-9|TRBJ1-2|.
CASSLGDRGQGFYGYTF
TGTGCCAGCAGCTTAGGGGACAGGGGGCAAGGCTTCTATGGCTACACCTTC
>TRBD2|TRBV6-4|TRBJ2-1|.
CASSDLAGGLNEQFF
TGTGCCAGCAGTGACCTAGCGGGAGGGCTCAATGAGCAGTTCTTC
>TRBD1|TRBV13|TRBJ2-3|.
CASSVDRVSTDTQYF
TGTGCCAGCAGCGTGGACAGGGTTAGCACAGATACGCAGTATTTT
>TRBD1|TRBV10-3|TRBJ2-1|once
CAISALPGTGGQNEQFF
TGTGCCATCAGTGCGCTCCCCGGGACAGGGGGTCAAAATGAGCAGTTCTTC
>TRBD2|TRBV9|TRBJ2-7|.
CASSPTSGGAYEQYF
TGTGCCAGCAGCCCGACTAGCGGGGGAGCCTACGAGCAGTACTTC
>TRBD2|TRBV5-4|TRBJ2-1|.
CASQTGPSGVNEQFF
TGTGCCAGCCAAACAGGCCCTAGCGGGGTCAATGAGCAGTTCTTC
>TRBD1|TRBV4-3|TRBJ2-7|.
CASSPGQGPTYEQYF
TGCGCCAGCAGCCCGGGACAGGGGCCTACCTACGAGCAGTACTTC
>.|TRBV9|TRBJ2-1|.
CASSVGGADEQFF
TGTGCCAGCAGCGTTGGCGGGGCAGATGAGCAGTTCTTC
>TRBD2|TRBV6-1|TRBJ2-7|.
CASSEPGLGYEQYF
TGTGCCAGCAGTGAACCGGGACTAGGCTACGAGCAGTACTTC
>TRBD2|TRBV6-5|TRBJ2-7|.
CASSSGLGPYEQYF
TGTGCCAGCAGTTCCGGACTAGGCCCCTACGAGCAGTACTTC
>.|TRBV14|TRBJ2-3|.
CASSQEVLPGMRTDTQYF
TGTGCCAGCAGCCAAGAAGTCCTACCGGGGATGAGAACAGATACGCAGTATTTT
>.|TRBV28|TRBJ2-5|once
CASSSPLRWLEKETQYF
TGTGCCAGCAGTTCCCCCTTGAGGTGGCTCGAGAAAGAGACCCAGTACTTC
>.|TRBV6-4|TRBJ2-2|.
CASSPGGTGELFF
TGTGCCAGCAGCCCCGGGGGTACCGGGGAGCTGTTTTTT
>TRBD1|TRBV19|TRBJ1-2|.
CATTGDSNYGYTF
TGTGCCACCACAGGGGATTCTAACTATGGCTACACCTTC
>TRBD2|TRBV7-9|TRBJ2-1|.
CAYERSGRGDEQFF
TGTGCCTATGAACGTAGCGGGAGAGGGGATGAGCAGTTCTTC
>TRBD1|TRBV5-1|TRBJ2-2|.
CASSLDRGPGYGELFF
TGCGCCAGCAGCTTGGACAGGGGCCCTGGTTACGGGGAGCTGTTTTTT
>.|TRBV6-1|TRBJ2-1|once
CASSPTGLSYNEQFF
TGTGCCAGCAGTCCAACAGGGCTATCCTACAATGAGCAGTTCTTC
>TRBD2|TRBV12-5|TRBJ2-3|.
CASGESVAGGLTDTQYF
TGTGCTAGTGGTGAGAGTGTAGCGGGAGGCCTAACAGATACGCAGTATTTT
>TRBD2|TRBV28|TRBJ2-3|.
CASGGLAGGDTQYF
TGTGCCAGCGGTGGACTAGCGGGAGGGGATACGCAGTATTTT
>TRBD1|TRBV2|TRBJ1-4|few
CATTGTGEKLFF
TGTGCCACGACCGGGACAGGGGAAAAACTGTTTTTT
>TRBD1|TRBV6-1|TRBJ1-3|once
CASSETGESGNTIYF
TGTGCCAGCAGTGAGACAGGGGAATCTGGAAACACCATATATTTT
>.|TRBV30|TRBJ1-1|.
CAWRAGLEAFF
TGTGCCTGGAGGGCTGGGCTAGAAGCTTTCTTT
>TRBD1|TRBV19|TRBJ1-2|.
CASSEYRGVNYGYTF
TGTGCCAGTAGTGAATACAGGGGGGTTAACTATGGCTACACCTTC
>TRBD2|TRBV5-6|TRBJ2-3|.
CASSGWTSGKTDTQYF
TGTGCCAGCAGCGGATGGACTAGCGGGAAGACAGATACGCAGTATTTT
>.|TRBV11-2|TRBJ1-1|few
CASSLSTVEAFF
TGTGCCAGCAGCCTAAGCACAGTTGAAGCTTTCTTT
>.|TRBV6-1|TRBJ1-5|.
CASSEAAGDGNQPQHF
TGTGCCAGCAGTGAAGCGGCAGGGGATGGCAATCAGCCCCAGCATTTT
>TRBD1|TRBV7-9|TRBJ1-1|.
CASSEDRGPMHTEAFF
TGTGCCAGCAGCGAAGACAGGGGGCCAATGCACACTGAAGCTTTCTTT
>TRBD2|TRBV30|TRBJ2-1|.
CAWKAGDLPYNEQFF
TGTGCCTGGAAAGCGGGAGACCTTCCCTACAATGAGCAGTTCTTC
>.|TRBV29-1|TRBJ2-2|.
CSVLLGAGELFF
TGCAGCGTTCTCCTAGGGGCCGGGGAGCTGTTTTTT
>.|TRBV30|TRBJ2-7|.
CAWSVLGSMVYEQYF
TGTGCCTGGAGTGTACTTGGGAGCATGGTCTACGAGCAGTACTTC
>.|TRBV29-1|TRBJ1-1|.
CSVEDPAGGNTEAFF
TGCAGCGTTGAAGATCCCGCAGGAGGGAACACTGAAGCTTTCTTT
>.|TRBV2|TRBJ2-2|.
CASSEGTANTGELFF
TGTGCCAGCAGTGAAGGGACAGCCAACACCGGGGAGCTGTTTTTT
>TRBD1|TRBV19|TRBJ2-7|once
CASSIGTGTYEQYF
TGTGCCAGTAGTATTGGGACAGGAACGTACGAGCAGTACTTC
>TRBD2|TRBV6-5|TRBJ2-1|.
CASTLATGYNEQFF
TGTGCCAGCACACTAGCGACCGGCTACAATGAGCAGTTCTTC